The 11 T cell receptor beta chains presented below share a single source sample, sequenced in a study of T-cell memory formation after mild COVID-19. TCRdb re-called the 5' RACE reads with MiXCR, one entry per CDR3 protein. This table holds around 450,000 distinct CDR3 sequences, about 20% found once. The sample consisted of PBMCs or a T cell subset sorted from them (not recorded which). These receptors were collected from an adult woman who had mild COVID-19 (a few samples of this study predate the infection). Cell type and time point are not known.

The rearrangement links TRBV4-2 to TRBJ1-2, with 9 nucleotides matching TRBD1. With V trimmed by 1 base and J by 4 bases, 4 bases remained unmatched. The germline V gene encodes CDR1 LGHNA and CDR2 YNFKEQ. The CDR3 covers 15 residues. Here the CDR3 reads CASSQAVTGGYGYTF. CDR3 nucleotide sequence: TGTGCCAGCAGCCAAGCTGTGACAGGGGGCTATGGCTACACCTTC.

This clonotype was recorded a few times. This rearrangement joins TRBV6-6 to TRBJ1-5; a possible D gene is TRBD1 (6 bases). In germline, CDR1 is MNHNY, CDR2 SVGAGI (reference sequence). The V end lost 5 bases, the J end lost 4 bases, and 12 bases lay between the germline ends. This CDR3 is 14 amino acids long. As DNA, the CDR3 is TGTGCCAGCAGTATACAGGGTGGTAATCAGCCCCAGCATTTT. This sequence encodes CASSIQGGNQPQHF.

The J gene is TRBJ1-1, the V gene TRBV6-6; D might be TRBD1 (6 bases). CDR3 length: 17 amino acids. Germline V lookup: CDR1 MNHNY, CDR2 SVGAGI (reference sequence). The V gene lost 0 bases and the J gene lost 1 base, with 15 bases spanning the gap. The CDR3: CASSYSVPGAGNTEAFF. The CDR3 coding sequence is TGTGCCAGCAGTTACTCAGTCCCAGGGGCCGGGAACACTGAAGCTTTCTTT.

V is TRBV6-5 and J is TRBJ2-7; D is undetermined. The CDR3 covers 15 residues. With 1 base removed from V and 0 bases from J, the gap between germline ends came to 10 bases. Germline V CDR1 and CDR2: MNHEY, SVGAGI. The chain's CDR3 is CASSYFEQSSYEQYF. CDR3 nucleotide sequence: TGTGCCAGCAGTTACTTCGAACAGAGCTCCTACGAGCAGTACTTC.

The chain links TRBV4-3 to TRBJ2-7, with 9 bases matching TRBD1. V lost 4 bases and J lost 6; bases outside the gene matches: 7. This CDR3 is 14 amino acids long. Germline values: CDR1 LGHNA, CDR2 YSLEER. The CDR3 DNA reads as TGCGCCAGCAGCCTGGGACAGGGCACGGGCGAGCAGTACTTC. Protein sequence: CASSLGQGTGEQYF.

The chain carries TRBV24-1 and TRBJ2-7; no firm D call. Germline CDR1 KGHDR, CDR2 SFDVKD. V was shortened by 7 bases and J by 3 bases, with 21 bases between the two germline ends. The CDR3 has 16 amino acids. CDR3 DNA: TGTGCCACCAGGCCACCAGAGAGGAAAGGAGACTACGAGCAGTACTTC. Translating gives CATRPPERKGDYEQYF.

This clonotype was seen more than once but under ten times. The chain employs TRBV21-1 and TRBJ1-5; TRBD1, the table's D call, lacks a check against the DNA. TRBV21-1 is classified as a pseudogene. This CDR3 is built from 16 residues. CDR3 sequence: CASSNLGDRPNQPQHF. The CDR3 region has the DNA TGTGCCAGCAGCAATTTAGGGGACAGACCAAATCAGCCCCAGCATTTT.

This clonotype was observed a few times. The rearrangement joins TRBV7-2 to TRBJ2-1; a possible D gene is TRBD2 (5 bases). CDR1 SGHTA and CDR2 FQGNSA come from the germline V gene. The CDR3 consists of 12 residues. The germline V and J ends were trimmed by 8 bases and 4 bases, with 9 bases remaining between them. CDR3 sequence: CASRAEYNEQFF. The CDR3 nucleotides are TGTGCCAGCCGAGCGGAGTACAATGAGCAGTTCTTC. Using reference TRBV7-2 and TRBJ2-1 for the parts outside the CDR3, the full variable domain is GAGVSQSPSNKVTEKGKDVELRCDPISGHTALYWYRQSLGQGLEFLIYFQGNSAPDKSGLPSDRFSAERTGGSVSTLTIQRTQQEDSAVYLCASRAEYNEQFFGPGTRLTVL.

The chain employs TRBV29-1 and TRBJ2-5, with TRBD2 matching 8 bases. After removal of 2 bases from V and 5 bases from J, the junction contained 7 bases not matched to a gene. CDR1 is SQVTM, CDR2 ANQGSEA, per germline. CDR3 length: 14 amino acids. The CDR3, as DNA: TGCAGCGTTGAACGGGAGGGCCGTTGGGAGACCCAGTACTTC. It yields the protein CSVEREGRWETQYF.

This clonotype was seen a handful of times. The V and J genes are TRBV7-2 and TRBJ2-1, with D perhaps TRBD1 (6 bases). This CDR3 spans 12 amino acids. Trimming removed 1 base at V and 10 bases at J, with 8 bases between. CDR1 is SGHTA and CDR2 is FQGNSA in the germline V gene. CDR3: CASSLGGQEQFF. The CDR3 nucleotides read TGTGCCAGCAGCTTAGGGGGACAAGAGCAGTTCTTC.

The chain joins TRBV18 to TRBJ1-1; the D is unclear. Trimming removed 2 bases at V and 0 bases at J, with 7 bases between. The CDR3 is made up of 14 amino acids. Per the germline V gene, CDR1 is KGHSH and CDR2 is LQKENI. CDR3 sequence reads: CASSPKELNTEAFF. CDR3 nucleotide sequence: TGTGCCAGCTCACCAAAGGAGCTGAACACTGAAGCTTTCTTT.